This T cell receptor beta chain was observed in a study of tumor and adjacent non-tumor tissue in lung cancer (dated by TCRdb to 2017 to 2018). Looking at the study overall: The cohort included about a dozen adenocarcinoma, a couple of squamous cell carcinoma and 1 small cell lung cancer patients. Among the approximately 15 patients, ages ranged from about 31 to 76 years, some ten were men and 5 were women, and disease was TNM stage I to III. Sequencing generated a total of 125,075,908 productive TCRbeta reads, averaging about 4.2 million reads per sample. Bulk TCRbeta repertoires were compared between lung tumor tissue and matched distant non-tumor lung tissue obtained from more than 12 lung cancer patients. Fewer than 35 paired specimens, one tumor and one normal lung sample per patient, were profiled by TCRbeta CDR3 sequencing.

The full study reports these points: Only around 15 patients were included in the cohort, and the need for larger samples and more detailed clinical data was noted by the authors. TCR diversity was significantly higher in younger patients, and higher tumor TCR diversity was associated with shorter overall and disease-free survival. The top 100 clones made up a significantly larger cumulative share of the repertoire in normal lung than in tumor tissue. Neither the sequencing platform nor unique molecular identifiers are mentioned in the methods. Tumor tissue showed significantly greater TCR diversity (inverse Simpson) than normal lung tissue (approximately 400 vs 170, P = 0.0075, Mann-Whitney U test). Because peripheral blood was not sequenced, blood TCRbeta repertoires in the lung cancer patients of the study were not examined.

Libraries came from multiplex PCR. Sequencing was carried out with an Illumina HiSeq 2500. Following protocols modified from ARM-PCR, the researchers constructed TCRbeta libraries through three rounds of nested PCR with primers (Table S4). Before sequencing, PCR products in the 200-500 bp range were cut out of the gel and cleaned up using the QIAquick gel extraction kit. Per the authors' processing: Reads were cleaned with Trimmomatic, merged with FLASH into complete CDR3 sequences, and assigned to V(D)J germline segments with MiTCR. Clonal diversity was calculated as the inverse Simpson's index using VDJtools. In-frame sequences lacking a premature stop codon were counted as productive reads. TCRdb took the public reads, trimmed them with fastp at Q25, ran MiXCR for clone calling and kept in-frame beta chains. Every entry covers one CDR3 protein and lists the most common genes and DNA from its rows. The V and J calls were not made by the authors but by TCRdb's processing. For this sample there are roughly 70,000 distinct CDR3 sequences; roughly 70% appear just once. Roughly 26% of the sample goes to the ten largest clones.

RNA was extracted from bulk unsorted tissue and checked for quality with a NanoDrop ND-1000 and an Agilent 2100. Distant non-tumor tissue taken more than 3 cm from the tumor edge was used as the normal lung sample. The donors were newly diagnosed lung cancer patients admitted for thoracic surgery in China from August to November 2014 who had not received prior chemotherapy. Anyone who had undergone radiotherapy or chemotherapy before, or who had another cancer at the same time, was left out of the study. Pieces of surgical tissue measuring about 1-2.1 cm3 were kept in RNAlater solution and held at -80 degrees C until needed. The germline V gene supplies CDR1 LGHNA and CDR2 YNFKEQ. The CDR3 has 16 amino acids, counting the end cysteine and phenylalanine. Of the read, only the CDR3 DNA is kept; its 48 bases are in frame from base 1. Relative to germline, V is missing 0 bases and J is missing 8 bases, with 6 bases of the junction outside any gene match.

This clonotype was counted many times. Its antigen has not been determined. Qualities for individual bases were not recorded, and no much larger clone is one base off. Recombination linked TRBV4-2 to TRBJ1-6; the junction holds 8 bases that match TRBD1. The source material was distant non-tumor lung tissue. The sequence derives from a woman in her 50s with non-small cell lung cancer. This receptor has the CDR3 CASSQDRGRGDSPLHF. The DNA reads TGTGCCAGCAGCCAAGACAGGGGGCGAGGTGATTCACCCCTCCACTTT.